This is a list of T cell receptor beta chains from one sample in a study of T cells after posttransplantation cyclophosphamide. Clones were read by immunoSEQ multiplex PCR, and TCRdb kept only the in-frame ones, dropping some. Sampling found 20,000 to 30,000 clones, none seen once. Source material: PBMCs. Receptor source: a woman in her forties or fifties in good health, CMV-negative, and a related stem cell transplant donor. Each CDR3 is given with its conserved first and last residue. Fields, in order: J gene, V gene, clone size, CDR3 length, D gene, CDR3 protein, CDR3 DNA. D genes are given only for firm matches. The size field is filled for only some rows; it gives once, few, many or a size class.

j_gene: TRBJ1-1; v_gene: TRBV7-8; abundance: many; len: 16; d_gene: TRBD1; CDR3aa: CASSRELTGAAYEAFF; CDR3nt: TGTGCCAGCAGCCGAGAACTTACAGGGGCCGCCTATGAAGCTTTCTTT
j_gene: TRBJ1-1; v_gene: TRBV6-5; abundance: NA; len: 15; d_gene: TRBD1; CDR3aa: CASSSDRGEYTEAFF; CDR3nt: TGTGCCAGCAGTAGCGACAGGGGAGAGTACACTGAAGCTTTCTTT
j_gene: TRBJ2-7; v_gene: TRBV15; abundance: many; len: 14; d_gene: TRBD2; CDR3aa: CATSKGLAGREQYF; CDR3nt: TGTGCCACCAGCAAGGGACTAGCGGGAAGAGAGCAGTACTTC
j_gene: TRBJ2-3; v_gene: TRBV6-5; abundance: many; len: 16; d_gene: NA; CDR3aa: CASSYGSRESTDTQYF; CDR3nt: TGTGCCAGCAGTTACGGATCGCGGGAAAGCACAGATACGCAGTATTTT
j_gene: TRBJ1-2; v_gene: TRBV6-1; abundance: many; len: 15; d_gene: NA; CDR3aa: CASSEVSPRDYGYTF; CDR3nt: TGTGCCAGCAGTGAAGTATCCCCCAGGGACTATGGCTACACCTTC
j_gene: TRBJ1-5; v_gene: TRBV6-1; abundance: many; len: 13; d_gene: NA; CDR3aa: CATLLSSNQPQHF; CDR3nt: TGTGCCACCTTGCTCAGTAGCAATCAGCCCCAGCATTTT
j_gene: TRBJ2-7; v_gene: TRBV7-2; abundance: many; len: 13; d_gene: TRBD2; CDR3aa: CASRPSGTYEQYF; CDR3nt: TGTGCCAGCAGACCTAGCGGTACCTACGAGCAGTACTTC
j_gene: TRBJ2-3; v_gene: TRBV2; abundance: many; len: 16; d_gene: NA; CDR3aa: CASSEVSLVGTDTQYF; CDR3nt: TGTGCCAGCAGTGAAGTTTCCCTAGTTGGCACAGATACGCAGTATTTT
j_gene: TRBJ2-3; v_gene: TRBV5-4; abundance: many; len: 15; d_gene: TRBD1; CDR3aa: CASSPGTGNTDTQYF; CDR3nt: TGTGCCAGCAGCCCAGGGACAGGGAACACAGATACGCAGTATTTT
j_gene: TRBJ2-1; v_gene: TRBV7-2; abundance: many; len: 16; d_gene: TRBD1; CDR3aa: CASSLMQGAVYNEQFF; CDR3nt: TGTGCCAGCAGCTTAATGCAGGGGGCCGTCTACAATGAGCAGTTCTTC
j_gene: TRBJ2-2; v_gene: TRBV11-3; abundance: many; len: 15; d_gene: NA; CDR3aa: CASSLRGFSTGELFF; CDR3nt: TGTGCCAGCAGCCTCAGAGGGTTTTCCACCGGGGAGCTGTTTTTT
j_gene: TRBJ2-1; v_gene: TRBV11-1; abundance: many; len: 15; d_gene: NA; CDR3aa: CASSLQGFSYNEQFF; CDR3nt: TGTGCCAGCAGCTTACAGGGGTTCTCCTACAATGAGCAGTTCTTC
j_gene: TRBJ1-5; v_gene: TRBV6-1; abundance: few; len: 15; d_gene: NA; CDR3aa: CASRPWGDSNQPQHF; CDR3nt: TGTGCCAGCAGACCCTGGGGCGATAGCAATCAGCCCCAGCATTTT